This TCR beta chain came from a study of blood T cell repertoires in COVID-19. Study at large: The United States, Italy and Spain provided the acute and convalescent COVID-19 samples. PBMCs, B-cell-depleted T cells, or T cells were the source of the cDNA or gDNA that made up the material.

Authors' analysis steps: Estimated nucleated cell counts came from reference gene primer amplification. The assay was immunoSEQ multiplex PCR, and TCRdb's table has in-frame clones only and misses some. V, J and clone size were drawn from that table, and D and trimming were deduced from the DNA. The repertoire holds 99,000 or so clones, with about 82% as singletons. Deletions cut 7 bases from V and 0 bases from J, with 15 bases between. The CDR3 covers 16 residues. The germline CDR1 and CDR2 sequences are LGHNT and FRNRAP. The sample comprised peripheral blood. The sequence derives from a woman aged 55-69 years in a cohort sampled during active or convalescent COVID-19. This chain links TRBV12-5 with TRBJ1-4; D unresolved. This chain's CDR3 is CASALRVVATNEKLFF. As DNA, the CDR3 is TGTGCTAGTGCCCTGAGGGTAGTTGCAACTAATGAAAAACTGTTTTTT.